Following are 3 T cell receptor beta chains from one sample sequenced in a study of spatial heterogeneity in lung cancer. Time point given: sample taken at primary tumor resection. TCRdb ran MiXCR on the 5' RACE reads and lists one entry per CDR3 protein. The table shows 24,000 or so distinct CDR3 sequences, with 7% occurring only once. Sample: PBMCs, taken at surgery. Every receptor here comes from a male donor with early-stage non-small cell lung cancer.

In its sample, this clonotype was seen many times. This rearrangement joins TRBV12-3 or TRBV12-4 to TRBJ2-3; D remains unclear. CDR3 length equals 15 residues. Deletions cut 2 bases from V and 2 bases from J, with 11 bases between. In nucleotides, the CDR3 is TGTGCCAGCAGTTTACTTTCGGCCCCCACAGATACGCAGTATTTT. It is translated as CASSLLSAPTDTQYF.

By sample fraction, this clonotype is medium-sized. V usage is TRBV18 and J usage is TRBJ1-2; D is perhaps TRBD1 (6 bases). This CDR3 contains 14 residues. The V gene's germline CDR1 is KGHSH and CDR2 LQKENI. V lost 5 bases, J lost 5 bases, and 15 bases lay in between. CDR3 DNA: TGTGCCAGCTCAGCGGACAGACTTACTTATGGCTACACCTTC. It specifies CASSADRLTYGYTF.

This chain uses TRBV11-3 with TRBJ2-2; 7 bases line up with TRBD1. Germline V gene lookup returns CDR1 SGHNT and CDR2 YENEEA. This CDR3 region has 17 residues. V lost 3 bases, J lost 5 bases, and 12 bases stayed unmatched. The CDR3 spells CASSFVTGASRTGELFF. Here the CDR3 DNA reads TGTGCCAGCAGCTTCGTCACAGGGGCGTCGAGGACCGGGGAGCTGTTTTTT.